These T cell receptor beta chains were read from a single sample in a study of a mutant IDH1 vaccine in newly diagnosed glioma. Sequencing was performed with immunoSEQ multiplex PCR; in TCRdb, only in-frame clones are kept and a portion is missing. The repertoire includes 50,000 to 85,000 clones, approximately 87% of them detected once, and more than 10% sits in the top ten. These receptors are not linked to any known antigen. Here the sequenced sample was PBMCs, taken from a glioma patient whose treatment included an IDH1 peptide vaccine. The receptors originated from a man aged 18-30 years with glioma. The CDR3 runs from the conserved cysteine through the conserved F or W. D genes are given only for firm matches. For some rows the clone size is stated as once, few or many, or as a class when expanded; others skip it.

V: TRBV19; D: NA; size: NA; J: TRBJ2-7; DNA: TGTGCCAGTAGTATAGGTGGGGGCTCAACCTACGAGCAGTACTTC; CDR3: CASSIGGGSTYEQYF
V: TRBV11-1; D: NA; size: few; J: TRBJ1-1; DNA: TGTGCCAGCAGCTTTGGTACAGGCAGCATGAACACTGAAGCTTTCTTT; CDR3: CASSFGTGSMNTEAFF
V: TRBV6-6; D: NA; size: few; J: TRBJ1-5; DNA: TGTGCCAGCACCCCCGGAAGGTCGTATCAGCCCCAGCATTTT; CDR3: CASTPGRSYQPQHF
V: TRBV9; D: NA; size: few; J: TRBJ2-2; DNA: TGTGCCAGCAGCGTAGAGGACTTTAACGCCGGGGAGCTGTTTTTT; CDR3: CASSVEDFNAGELFF
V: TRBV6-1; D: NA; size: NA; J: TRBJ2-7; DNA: TGTGCCAGCAGGGTTGGGGGGTACCCCTACGAGCAGTACTTC; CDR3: CASRVGGYPYEQYF
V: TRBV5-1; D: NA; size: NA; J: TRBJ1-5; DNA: TGCGCCAGCAGCTGGGGAGGCGGGGGGCAACCCCAGCATTTT; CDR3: CASSWGGGGQPQHF
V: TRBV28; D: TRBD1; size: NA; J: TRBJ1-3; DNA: TGTGCCAGCAGTTTCTACAGGGGGCTTACTGGAAACACCATATATTTT; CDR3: CASSFYRGLTGNTIYF
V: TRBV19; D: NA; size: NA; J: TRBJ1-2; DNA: TGTGCCAGTAGTTTAACAGGTTTGTGGAAGTATGGCTACACCTTC; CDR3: CASSLTGLWKYGYTF
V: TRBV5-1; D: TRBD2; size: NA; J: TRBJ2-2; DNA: TGCGCCAGCATCCGAAGGGCTAGCGGGGCGAACGGGGAGCTGTTTTTT; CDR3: CASIRRASGANGELFF
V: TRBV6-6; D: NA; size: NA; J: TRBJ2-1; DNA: TGTGCCAGCAGTTCGGGTCAATTTGGTCGGTTCTTC; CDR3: CASSSGQFGRFF
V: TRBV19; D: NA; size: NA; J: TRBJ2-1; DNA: TGTGCCAGTAGTATCGCGGACCCCGGCCCCAATGAGCAGTTCTTC; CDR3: CASSIADPGPNEQFF
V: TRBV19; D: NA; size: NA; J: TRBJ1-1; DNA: TGTGCCAGTAGTATACAGGGTATGGGCACTGAAGCTTTCTTT; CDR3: CASSIQGMGTEAFF
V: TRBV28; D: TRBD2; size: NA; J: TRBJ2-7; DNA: TGTGCCAGCAGTTTATCCAAGACTAGCGGGAGGACGAGCGAGCAGTACTTC; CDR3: CASSLSKTSGRTSEQYF
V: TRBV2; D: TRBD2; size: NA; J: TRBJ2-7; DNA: TGTGCCAGCAGTTCCCGTAGCGGGACCCCCTACGAGCAGTACTTC; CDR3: CASSSRSGTPYEQYF